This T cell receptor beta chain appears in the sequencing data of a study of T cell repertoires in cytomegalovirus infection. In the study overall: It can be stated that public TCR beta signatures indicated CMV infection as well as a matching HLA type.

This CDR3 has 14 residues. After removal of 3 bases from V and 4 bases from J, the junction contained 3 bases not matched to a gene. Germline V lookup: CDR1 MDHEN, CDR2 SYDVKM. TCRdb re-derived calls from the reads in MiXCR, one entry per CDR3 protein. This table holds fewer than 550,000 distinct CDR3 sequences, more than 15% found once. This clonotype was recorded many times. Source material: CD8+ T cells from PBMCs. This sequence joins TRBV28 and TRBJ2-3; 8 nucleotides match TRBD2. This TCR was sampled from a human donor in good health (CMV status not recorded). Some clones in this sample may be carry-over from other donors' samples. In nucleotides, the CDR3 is TGTGCCAGCAGTTTCCGGGGGGGCGCAGATACGCAGTATTTT. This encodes CASSFRGGADTQYF.